Sequencing of this T cell receptor (beta chain) was carried out in a study of blood T cell repertoires in COVID-19. Study overall: Spain, Italy and the United States supplied samples that represented acute and convalescent COVID-19. PBMCs, B-cell-depleted T cells, or T cells were the source of the cDNA or gDNA that made up the material.

V dropped 0 bases and J dropped 5; count of bases not matched to a gene: 3. The CDR3 contains 14 residues. Germline V gene data show CDR1 as SGHRS and CDR2 as YFSETQ. The assay was immunoSEQ multiplex PCR, and TCRdb's table has in-frame clones only and misses some. The sample has a few hundred thousand clones; 87% are singletons. The rearrangement links TRBV5-1 to TRBJ2-7, with TRBD1 matching over 9 bases. This receptor was taken from a woman aged 35 to 49 who had recovered from COVID-19. Material: PBMCs or T cells enriched from blood (not recorded which). CDR3 coding DNA: TGCGCCAGCAGCTTGGGGGACAGGGTCCACGAGCAGTACTTC. Protein: CASSLGDRVHEQYF.